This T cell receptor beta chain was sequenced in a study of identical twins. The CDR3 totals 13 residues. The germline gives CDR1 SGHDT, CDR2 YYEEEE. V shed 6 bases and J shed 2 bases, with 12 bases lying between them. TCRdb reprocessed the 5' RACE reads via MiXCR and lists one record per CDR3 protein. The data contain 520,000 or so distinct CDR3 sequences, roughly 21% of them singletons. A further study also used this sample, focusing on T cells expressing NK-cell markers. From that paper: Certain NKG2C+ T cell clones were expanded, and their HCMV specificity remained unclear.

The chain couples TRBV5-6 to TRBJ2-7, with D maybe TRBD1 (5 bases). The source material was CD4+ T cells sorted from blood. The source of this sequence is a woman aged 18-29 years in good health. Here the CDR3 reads CASTFDSPYEQYF. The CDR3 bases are TGTGCCAGCACCTTCGACAGCCCCTACGAGCAGTACTTC.